Below, 8 T cell receptor beta chains from the same sample are listed, as sequenced in a study of CD8 T cells in ankylosing spondylitis. TCRdb processed the 5' RACE reads anew with MiXCR; each CDR3 protein has one entry. The sample has around 130,000 distinct CDR3 sequences; roughly an eighth are singletons. Sequencing was carried out using blood, either unsorted or a sorted T cell fraction (not recorded which). The source of these receptors is a female donor with ankylosing spondylitis or in good health (not recorded which).

V is TRBV4-2 and J is TRBJ2-7; D possibly corresponds to TRBD2 (6 bases). The V and J ends lost 1 base and 4 bases respectively, with 14 bases between them. The CDR3 is 15 residues long. Looked up from germline, CDR1 is LGHNA and CDR2 is YNFKEQ. The CDR3 DNA reads as TGTGCCAGCAGCCAAGCGCCCGGGAGTAAGTACGAGCAGTACTTC. Its protein product is CASSQAPGSKYEQYF.

Ten or more counts support this clonotype. The chain uses TRBV6-1 and TRBJ1-1, with D unresolved. Between the trimmed V and J ends, which lost 5 bases and 3 bases, there was a span of 10 bases. This CDR3 region has 13 residues. CDR1 is MNHNS, CDR2 SASEGT, per germline. The CDR3 region has the DNA TGTGCCAGCAGTCAGTACCGGGACACTGAAGCTTTCTTT. This translates into CASSQYRDTEAFF.

This clonotype has more than one count but fewer than ten. This chain joins TRBV5-1 and TRBJ1-5; no clear D. The CDR3 sequence is 16 residues long. V was pared by 2 bases and J by 0 bases, with 12 bases between. CDR1 SGHRS and CDR2 YFSETQ come from the germline V gene. The CDR3 nucleotides are TGCGCCAGCAGCTTATGGGAACCTTATAGCAATCAGCCCCAGCATTTT. Protein product: CASSLWEPYSNQPQHF.

This clonotype was counted ten times or more. The chain combines TRBV7-6 with TRBJ2-2; D might be TRBD1 (6 bases). The germline V gene encodes CDR1 SGHVS and CDR2 FNYEAQ. Trimming left V 6 bases short and J 1 base short, with 12 bases between. The CDR3 is 15 residues long. The CDR3 loop reads CASRVGTKNTGELFF. DNA for the CDR3: TGTGCCAGCAGGGTCGGGACAAAGAACACCGGGGAGCTGTTTTTT. The whole variable domain, remainder taken from reference TRBV7-6 and TRBJ2-2, is GAGVSQSPRYKVTKRGQDVALRCDPISGHVSLYWYRQALGQGPEFLTYFNYEAQQDKSGLPNDRFSAERPEGSISTLTIQRTEQRDSAMYRCASRVGTKNTGELFFGEGSRLTVL.

In this sample, this clonotype turned up a few times. This chain joins TRBV7-3 and TRBJ2-1; no clear D gene. V lost 1 base and J 0 bases, leaving 7 bases between the germline ends. CDR3 length: 15 residues. Germline CDR1 SGHTA, CDR2 FQGTGA. CDR3: CASSLRAISYNEQFF. In DNA, the CDR3 is TGTGCCAGCAGCTTAAGGGCGATCTCCTACAATGAGCAGTTCTTC.

The chain uses TRBV6-5 and TRBJ2-1; 11 bases are a match to TRBD1. V trimming: 4 bases; J trimming: 7 bases; junction bases outside the gene matches: 9. Germline lookup yields CDR1 MNHEY and CDR2 SVGAGI. The CDR3 consists of 16 residues. DNA for the CDR3: TGTGCCAGCAGTTCGGGACCCGGGACAGGGGGAAATGAGCAGTTCTTC. This codes for CASSSGPGTGGNEQFF.

This clonotype has just a few counts. The rearrangement joins TRBV12-3 or TRBV12-4 to TRBJ1-2, with TRBD1 identical over 7 bases. The CDR3 totals 17 residues. V dropped 3 bases and J dropped 4; count of bases not matched to a gene: 14. The CDR3 is CASSFGTASAPLYGYTF. In DNA, the CDR3 is TGTGCCAGCAGTTTCGGGACAGCCTCAGCCCCACTCTATGGCTACACCTTC.

The chain couples TRBV4-2 to TRBJ1-3; D unclear. This CDR3 has 13 amino acids. V shed 4 bases and J shed 3 bases, with 7 bases lying between them. CDR1 and CDR2 (germline): LGHNA, YNFKEQ. Here the CDR3 DNA reads TGTGCCAGCAGCCCCCCGGGTGGAAACACCATATATTTT. Residues: CASSPPGGNTIYF.